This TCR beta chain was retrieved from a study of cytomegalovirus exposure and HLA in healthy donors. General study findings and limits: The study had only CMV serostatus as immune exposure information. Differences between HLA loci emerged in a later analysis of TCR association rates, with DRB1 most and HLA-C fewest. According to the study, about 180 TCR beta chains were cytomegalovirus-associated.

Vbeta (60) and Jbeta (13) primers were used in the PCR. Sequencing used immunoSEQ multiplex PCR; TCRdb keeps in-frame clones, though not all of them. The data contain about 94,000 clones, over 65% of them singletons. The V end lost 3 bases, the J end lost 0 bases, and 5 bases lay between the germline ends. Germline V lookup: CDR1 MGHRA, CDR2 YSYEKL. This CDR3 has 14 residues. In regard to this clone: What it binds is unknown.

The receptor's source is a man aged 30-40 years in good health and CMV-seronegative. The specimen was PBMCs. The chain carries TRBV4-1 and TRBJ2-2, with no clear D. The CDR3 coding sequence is TGCGCCAGCAGCCATACTTCGAACACCGGGGAGCTGTTTTTT. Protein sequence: CASSHTSNTGELFF.